These 6 T cell receptor beta chains were all obtained from the same sample, sequenced in a study of T cells in Graves' hyperthyroidism and ophthalmopathy. It was RNA transcripts that yielded the amplified TCR beta CDR3 regions. HTBI primers were used for first-round RT-PCR of the TCR CDR3. TCRdb ran MiXCR on the multiplex PCR reads and lists one entry per CDR3 protein. Of approximately 740,000 distinct CDR3 sequences in the sample, roughly 15% were seen once. Source material: blood. These receptors all come from a woman aged 18 to 35 with Graves' hyperthyroidism.

This clonotype was seen many times. The rearrangement uses TRBV28 and TRBJ2-1; either TRBD1 or TRBD2 may supply D (5 bases each). Trimming pared 2 bases from V and 5 bases from J, leaving 10 bases between. The CDR3 runs to 14 residues. CDR1 MDHEN and CDR2 SYDVKM come from the germline V gene. The CDR3 DNA follows: TGTGCCAGCAGTTTAACAACGGGGCACAATGAGCAGTTCTTC. Protein product: CASSLTTGHNEQFF. The whole variable domain, filled in from reference TRBV28 and TRBJ2-1, reads DVKVTQSSRYLVKRTGEKVFLECVQDMDHENMFWYRQDPGLGLRLIYFSYDVKMKEKGDIPEGYSVSREKKERFSLILESASTNQTSMYLCASSLTTGHNEQFFGPGTRLTVL.

This chain connects TRBV6-2 or TRBV6-3 to TRBJ2-3; TRBD1 or TRBD2 may be the D gene (5 bases each). The V end was cut by 4 bases, the J end by 3 bases, with 17 bases between. Germline V gives CDR1 MNHEY, CDR2 SVGEGT. The length of the CDR3 is 16 residues. The CDR3 region has the DNA TGTGCCAGCAGTTGGATCACCGGGACCAAGACAGATACGCAGTATTTT. As protein: CASSWITGTKTDTQYF.

This clonotype was detected only a few times. V and J are TRBV7-9 and TRBJ1-1; D unclear. CDR1 is SEHNR, CDR2 FQNEAQ, per germline (reference sequence). The V end lost 0 bases, the J end lost 6 bases, and 5 bases lay between the germline ends. CDR3 size: 12 residues. The CDR3 loop is CASSLAVSEAFF. The CDR3 coding sequence is TGTGCCAGCAGCTTAGCGGTGTCTGAAGCTTTCTTT.

This clonotype was seen at least ten times. This rearrangement joins TRBV3-1 to TRBJ2-1; 9 bases match TRBD2. CDR1 and CDR2 from the germline V gene are LGHDT and YNNKEL (reference sequence). Germline trimming cut 6 bases from V and 3 bases from J; bases unmatched to any gene: 6. CDR3 length equals 15 residues. The CDR3 reads CASRGWTSDYNEQFF. The CDR3 nucleotides are TGTGCCAGCAGAGGTTGGACTAGCGACTACAATGAGCAGTTCTTC.

The chain carries TRBV19 and TRBJ2-1, with D maybe TRBD1 (6 bases). Germline-derived CDR1 and CDR2 are LNHDA and SQIVND (reference sequence). Trimming left V 3 bases short and J 8 bases short, with 14 bases between. This CDR3 contains 14 residues. In nucleotides, the CDR3 is TGTGCCAGTAGTATTGTAGGCAGGGGCGATGAGCAGTTCTTC. It codes for CASSIVGRGDEQFF.

In this sample, this clonotype turned up a few times. Likely a read error: the CDR3 ends without its conserved phenylalanine or tryptophan. The rearrangement links TRBV6-1 to TRBJ1-6; the D is unclear. This CDR3 has 12 residues. V lost 8 bases, J lost 5 bases, and 7 bases lay in between. Germline CDR1 and CDR2: MNHNS and SASEGT. CDR3 sequence reads: CASGRNNSPLHL. In nucleotides, the CDR3 is TGTGCCAGCGGCAGGAATAATTCACCCCTCCACCTT.